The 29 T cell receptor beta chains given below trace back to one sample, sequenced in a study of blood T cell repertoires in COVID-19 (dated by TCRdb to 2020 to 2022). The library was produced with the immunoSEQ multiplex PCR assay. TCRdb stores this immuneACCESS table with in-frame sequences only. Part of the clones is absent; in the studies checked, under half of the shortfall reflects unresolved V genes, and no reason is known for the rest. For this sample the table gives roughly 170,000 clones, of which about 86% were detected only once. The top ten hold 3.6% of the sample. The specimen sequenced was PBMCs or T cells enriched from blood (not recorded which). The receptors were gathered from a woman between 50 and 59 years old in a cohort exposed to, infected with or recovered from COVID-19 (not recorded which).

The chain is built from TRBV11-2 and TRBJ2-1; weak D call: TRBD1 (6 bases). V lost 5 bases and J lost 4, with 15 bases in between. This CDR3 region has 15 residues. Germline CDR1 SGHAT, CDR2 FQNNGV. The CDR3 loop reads CASSALKGQYNEQFF. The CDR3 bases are TGTGCCAGCAGCGCACTCAAAGGACAGTACAATGAGCAGTTCTTC.

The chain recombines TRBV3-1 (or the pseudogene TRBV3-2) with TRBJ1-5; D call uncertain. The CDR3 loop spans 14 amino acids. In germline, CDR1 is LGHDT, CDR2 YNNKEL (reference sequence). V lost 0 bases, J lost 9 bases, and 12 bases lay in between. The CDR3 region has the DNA TGTGCCAGCAGCCAAGATACGAGCGTGAGGCCCCAGCATTTT. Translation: CASSQDTSVRPQHF.

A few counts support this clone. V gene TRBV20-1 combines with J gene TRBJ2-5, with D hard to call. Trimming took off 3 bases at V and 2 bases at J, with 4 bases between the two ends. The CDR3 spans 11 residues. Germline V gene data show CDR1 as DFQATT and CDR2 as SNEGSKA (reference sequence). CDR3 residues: CSASLQETQYF. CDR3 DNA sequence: TGCAGTGCTAGCCTTCAAGAGACCCAGTACTTC.

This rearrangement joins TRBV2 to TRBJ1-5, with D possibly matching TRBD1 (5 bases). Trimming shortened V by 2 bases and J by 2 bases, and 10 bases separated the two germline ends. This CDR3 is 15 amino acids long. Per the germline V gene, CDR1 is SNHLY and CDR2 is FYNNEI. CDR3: CASSEYGGGNQPQHF. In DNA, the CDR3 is TGTGCCAGCAGTGAATACGGGGGAGGCAATCAGCCCCAGCATTTT.

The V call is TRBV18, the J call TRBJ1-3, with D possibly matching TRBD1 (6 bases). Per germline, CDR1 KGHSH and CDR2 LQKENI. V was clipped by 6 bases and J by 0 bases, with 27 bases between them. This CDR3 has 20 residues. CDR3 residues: CASSRTALGAIDASGNTIYF. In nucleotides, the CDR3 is TGTGCCAGCTCGAGGACTGCCTTGGGGGCAATTGACGCCTCTGGAAACACCATATATTTT.

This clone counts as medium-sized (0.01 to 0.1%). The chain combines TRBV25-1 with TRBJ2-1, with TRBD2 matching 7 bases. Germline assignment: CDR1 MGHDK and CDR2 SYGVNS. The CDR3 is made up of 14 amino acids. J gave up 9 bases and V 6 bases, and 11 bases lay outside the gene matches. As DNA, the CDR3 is TGTGCCAGCAGGGGGAGGGGACGAACGGGTGAGCAGTTCTTC. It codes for CASRGRGRTGEQFF.

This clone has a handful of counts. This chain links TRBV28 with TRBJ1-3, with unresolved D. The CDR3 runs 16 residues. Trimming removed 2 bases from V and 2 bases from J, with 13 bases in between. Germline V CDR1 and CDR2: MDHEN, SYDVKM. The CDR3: CASSLGGFRTGNTIYF. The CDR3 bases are TGTGCCAGCAGTTTAGGCGGGTTCCGGACTGGAAACACCATATATTTT.

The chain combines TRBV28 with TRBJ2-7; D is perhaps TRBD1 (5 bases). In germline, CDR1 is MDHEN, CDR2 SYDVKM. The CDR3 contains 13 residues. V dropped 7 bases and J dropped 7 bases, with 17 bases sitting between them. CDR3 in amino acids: CASKDTGKVEQYF. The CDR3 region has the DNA TGTGCCAGCAAGGACACGGGTAAGGTTGAGCAGTACTTC.

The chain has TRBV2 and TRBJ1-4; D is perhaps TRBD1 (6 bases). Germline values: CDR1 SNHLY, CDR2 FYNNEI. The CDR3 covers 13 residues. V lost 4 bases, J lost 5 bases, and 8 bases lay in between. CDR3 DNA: TGTGCCAGCAGTGTGGACAGAAATGAAAAACTGTTTTTT. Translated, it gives CASSVDRNEKLFF.

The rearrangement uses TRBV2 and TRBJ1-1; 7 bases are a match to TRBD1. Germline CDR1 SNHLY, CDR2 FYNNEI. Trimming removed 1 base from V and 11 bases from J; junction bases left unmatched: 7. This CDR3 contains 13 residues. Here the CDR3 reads CASSEELTGKAFF. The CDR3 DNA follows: TGTGCCAGCAGTGAAGAGCTGACAGGGAAGGCTTTCTTT.

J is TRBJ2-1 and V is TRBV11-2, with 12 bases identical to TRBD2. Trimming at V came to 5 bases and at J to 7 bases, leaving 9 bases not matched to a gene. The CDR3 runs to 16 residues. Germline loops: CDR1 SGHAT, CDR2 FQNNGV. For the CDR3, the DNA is TGTGCCAGCAGCGATCGACTAGCGGGAGCGGGGAATGAGCAGTTCTTC. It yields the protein CASSDRLAGAGNEQFF.

CDR3 loop: CASTPRFSSYNEQFF. CDR3 coding DNA: TGTGCCAGCACTCCCAGGTTTAGCTCCTACAATGAGCAGTTCTTC. The V gene is TRBV7-9, the J gene TRBJ2-1; D gene ambiguous. V was trimmed by 7 bases and J by 0 bases, leaving 13 bases between them. The CDR3 is made up of 15 amino acids. Per germline, CDR1 SEHNR and CDR2 FQNEAQ (reference sequence). The full variable domain, completed using reference TRBV7-9 and TRBJ2-1, is DTGVSQNPRHKITKRGQNVTFRCDPISEHNRLYWYRQTLGQGPEFLTYFQNEAQLEKSRLLSDRFSAERPKGSFSTLEIQRTEQGDSAMYLCASTPRFSSYNEQFFGPGTRLTVL.

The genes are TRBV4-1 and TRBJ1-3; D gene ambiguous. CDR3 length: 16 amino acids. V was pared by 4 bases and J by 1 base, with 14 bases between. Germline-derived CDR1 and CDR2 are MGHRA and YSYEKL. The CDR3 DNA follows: TGCGCCAGCAGCCCCTTCGGGGATTCGTCTGGAAACACCATATATTTT. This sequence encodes CASSPFGDSSGNTIYF.

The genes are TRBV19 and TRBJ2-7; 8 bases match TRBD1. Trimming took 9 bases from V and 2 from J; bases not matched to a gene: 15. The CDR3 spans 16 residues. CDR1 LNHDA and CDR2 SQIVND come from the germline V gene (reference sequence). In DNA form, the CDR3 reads TGTGCCAGCTCGTCTATCAGGACAGGGAGTACCTACGAGCAGTACTTC. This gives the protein CASSSIRTGSTYEQYF.

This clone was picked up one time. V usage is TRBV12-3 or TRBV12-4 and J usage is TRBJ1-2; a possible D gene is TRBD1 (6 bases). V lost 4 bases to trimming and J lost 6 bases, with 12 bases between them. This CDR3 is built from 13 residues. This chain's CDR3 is CASSYEGGHGYTF. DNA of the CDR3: TGTGCCAGCAGTTACGAGGGGGGGCATGGCTACACCTTC.

The CDR3 reads CASSQGLARGEQFF. CDR3 in DNA: TGTGCCAGCAGCCAAGGACTAGCGAGAGGTGAGCAGTTCTTC. The rearrangement uses TRBV3-1 (or the pseudogene TRBV3-2) and TRBJ2-1, with 8 bases identical to TRBD2. The CDR3 sequence is 14 residues long. J gave up 9 bases and V 1 base, and 5 bases lay outside the gene matches. Germline assignment: CDR1 LGHDT and CDR2 YNNKEL (reference sequence).

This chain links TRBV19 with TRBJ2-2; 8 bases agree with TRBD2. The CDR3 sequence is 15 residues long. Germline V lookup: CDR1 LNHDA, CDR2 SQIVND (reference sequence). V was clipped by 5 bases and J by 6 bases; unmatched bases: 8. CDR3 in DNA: TGTGCCAGTAGTGGCCGAGCGGGGGAGTCCGGGGAGCTGTTTTTT. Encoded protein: CASSGRAGESGELFF.

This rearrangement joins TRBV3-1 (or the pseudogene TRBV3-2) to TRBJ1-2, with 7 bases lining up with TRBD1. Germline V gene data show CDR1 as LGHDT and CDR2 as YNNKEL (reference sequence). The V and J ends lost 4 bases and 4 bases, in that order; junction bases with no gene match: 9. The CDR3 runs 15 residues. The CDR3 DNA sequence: TGTGCCAGCAGCCCCGCCAGGGGGTGGATCTATGGCTACACCTTC. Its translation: CASSPARGWIYGYTF.

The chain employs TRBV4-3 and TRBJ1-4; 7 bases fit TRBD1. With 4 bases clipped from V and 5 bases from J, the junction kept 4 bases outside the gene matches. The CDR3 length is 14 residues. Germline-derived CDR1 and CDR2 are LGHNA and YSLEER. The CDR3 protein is CASSRTGTNEKLFF. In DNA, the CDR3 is TGCGCCAGCAGCCGGACAGGAACAAATGAAAAACTGTTTTTT.

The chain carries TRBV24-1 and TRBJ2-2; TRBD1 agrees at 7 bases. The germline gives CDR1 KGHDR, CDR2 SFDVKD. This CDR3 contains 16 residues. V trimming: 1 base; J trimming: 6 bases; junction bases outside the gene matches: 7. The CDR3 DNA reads TGTGCCACCAGTGATTTCCACCAGGGGGAGTCCGGGGAGCTGTTTTTT. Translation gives CATSDFHQGESGELFF.

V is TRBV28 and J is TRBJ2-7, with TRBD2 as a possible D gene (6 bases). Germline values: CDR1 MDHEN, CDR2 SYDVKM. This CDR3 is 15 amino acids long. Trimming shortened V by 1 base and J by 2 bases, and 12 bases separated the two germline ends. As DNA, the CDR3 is TGTGCCAGCAGTTTATCCGGGACTCCCCCCTACGAGCAGTACTTC. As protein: CASSLSGTPPYEQYF.

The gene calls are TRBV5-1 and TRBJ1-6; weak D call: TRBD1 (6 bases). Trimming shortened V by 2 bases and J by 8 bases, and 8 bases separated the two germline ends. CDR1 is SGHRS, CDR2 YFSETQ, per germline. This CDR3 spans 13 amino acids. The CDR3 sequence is CASSFKGDSPLHF. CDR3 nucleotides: TGCGCCAGCAGCTTTAAGGGGGATTCACCCCTCCACTTT.

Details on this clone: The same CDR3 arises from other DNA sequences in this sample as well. The CDR3 loop reads CASSLGQGASYEQYF. In nucleotides, the CDR3 is TGCGCCAGCAGCTTGGGGCAGGGGGCCTCCTACGAGCAGTACTTC. V and J are TRBV5-1 and TRBJ2-7; 8 bases agree with TRBD1. Germline CDR1 and CDR2: SGHRS and YFSETQ. This CDR3 spans 15 amino acids. V shed 0 bases, J shed 0 bases, and the junction held 2 bases outside the gene matches.

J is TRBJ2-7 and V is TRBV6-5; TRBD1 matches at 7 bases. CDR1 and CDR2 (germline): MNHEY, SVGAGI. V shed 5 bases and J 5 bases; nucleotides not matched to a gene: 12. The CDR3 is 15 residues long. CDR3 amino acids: CASSPGTAGLNEQYF. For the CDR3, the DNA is TGTGCCAGCAGTCCCGGGACAGCAGGTTTGAACGAGCAGTACTTC.

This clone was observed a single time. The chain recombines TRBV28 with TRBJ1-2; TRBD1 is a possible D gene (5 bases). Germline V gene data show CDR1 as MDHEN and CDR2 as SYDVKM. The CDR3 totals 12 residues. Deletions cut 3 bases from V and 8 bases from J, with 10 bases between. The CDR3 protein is CASSFPGGGYTF. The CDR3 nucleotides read TGTGCCAGCAGTTTTCCGGGGGGAGGCTACACCTTC.

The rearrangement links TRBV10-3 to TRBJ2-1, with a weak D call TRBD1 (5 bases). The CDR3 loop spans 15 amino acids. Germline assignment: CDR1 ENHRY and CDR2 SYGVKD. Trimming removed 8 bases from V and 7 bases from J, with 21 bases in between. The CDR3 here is CAIGAQGNLLNEQFF. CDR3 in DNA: TGTGCCATCGGGGCCCAGGGTAACCTTCTTAATGAGCAGTTCTTC.

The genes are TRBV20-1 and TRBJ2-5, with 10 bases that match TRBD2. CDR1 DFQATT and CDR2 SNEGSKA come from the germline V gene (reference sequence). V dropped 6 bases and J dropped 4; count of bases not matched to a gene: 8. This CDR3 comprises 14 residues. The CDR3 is CSASRAGGRETQYF. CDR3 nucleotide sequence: TGCAGTGCCAGTAGAGCGGGAGGGCGAGAGACCCAGTACTTC.

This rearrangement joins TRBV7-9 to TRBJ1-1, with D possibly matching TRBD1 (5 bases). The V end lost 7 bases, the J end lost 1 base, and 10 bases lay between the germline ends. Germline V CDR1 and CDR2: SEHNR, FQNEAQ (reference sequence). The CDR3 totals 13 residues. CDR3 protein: CASTPTANTEAFF. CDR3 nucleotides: TGTGCCAGCACCCCGACAGCGAACACTGAAGCTTTCTTT.

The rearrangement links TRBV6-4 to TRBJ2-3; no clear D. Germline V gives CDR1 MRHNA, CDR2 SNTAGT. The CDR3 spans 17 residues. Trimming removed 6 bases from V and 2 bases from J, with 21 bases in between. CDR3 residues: CASSSSRVPSPTDTQYF. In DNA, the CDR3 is TGTGCCAGCAGCTCAAGCCGGGTCCCTTCTCCCACAGATACGCAGTATTTT.